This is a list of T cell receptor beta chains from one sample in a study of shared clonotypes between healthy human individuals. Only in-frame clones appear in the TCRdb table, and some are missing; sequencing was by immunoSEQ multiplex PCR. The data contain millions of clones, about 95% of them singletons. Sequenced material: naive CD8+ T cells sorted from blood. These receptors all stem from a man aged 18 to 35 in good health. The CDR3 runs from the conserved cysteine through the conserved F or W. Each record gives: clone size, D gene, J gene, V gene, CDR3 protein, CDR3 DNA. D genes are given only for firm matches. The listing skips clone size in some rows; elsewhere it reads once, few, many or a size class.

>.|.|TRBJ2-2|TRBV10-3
CAISESYTGELFF
TGTGCCATCAGTGAGTCTTACACCGGGGAGCTGTTTTTT
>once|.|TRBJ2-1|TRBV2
CASSEEGVTYNEQFF
TGTGCCAGCAGTGAGGAGGGGGTCACGTACAATGAGCAGTTCTTC
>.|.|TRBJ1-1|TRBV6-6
CASSYGLVGMNTEAFF
TGTGCCAGCAGTTACGGCCTCGTGGGAATGAACACTGAAGCTTTCTTT
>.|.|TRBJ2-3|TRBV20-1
CSARNDTQYF
TGCAGTGCTAGAAACGATACGCAGTATTTT
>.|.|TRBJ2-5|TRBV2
CASSARAPLGSQETQYF
TGTGCCAGCAGTGCCAGGGCCCCGCTCGGGAGTCAAGAGACCCAGTACTTC
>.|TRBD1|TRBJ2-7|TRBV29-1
CSVEAGTGDEQYF
TGCAGCGTTGAAGCCGGGACAGGGGACGAGCAGTACTTC
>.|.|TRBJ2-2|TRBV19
CASPDNTGELFF
TGTGCCAGTCCCGATAACACCGGGGAGCTGTTTTTT
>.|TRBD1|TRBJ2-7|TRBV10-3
CAAGDRNSYEQYF
TGTGCCGCAGGGGACAGAAACTCCTACGAGCAGTACTTC
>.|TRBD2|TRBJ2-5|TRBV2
CASSAGTSGRRETQYF
TGTGCCAGCAGCGCCGGGACTAGCGGGAGACGAGAGACCCAGTACTTC
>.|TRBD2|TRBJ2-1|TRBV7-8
CASSLTSGGKNEQFF
TGTGCCAGCAGCTTGACTAGCGGGGGAAAAAATGAGCAGTTCTTC
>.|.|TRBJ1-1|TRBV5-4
CASSLGAGTEAFF
TGTGCCAGCAGCTTGGGGGCTGGGACTGAAGCTTTCTTT
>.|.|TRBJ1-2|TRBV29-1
CSVEDGGGSNYGYTF
TGCAGCGTTGAAGACGGGGGAGGGAGTAACTATGGCTACACCTTC
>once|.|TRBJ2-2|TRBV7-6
CASSPRAGELFF
TGTGCCAGCAGCCCCCGAGCCGGGGAGCTGTTTTTT
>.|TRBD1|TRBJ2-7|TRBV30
CAWGDSSEQYF
TGTGCCTGGGGGGACAGTTCCGAGCAGTACTTC
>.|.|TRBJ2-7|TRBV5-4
CASSLRGNTYEQYF
TGTGCCAGCAGCCTGAGAGGGAACACCTACGAGCAGTACTTC
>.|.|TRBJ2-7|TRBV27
CASSPTTTGRYEQYF
TGTGCCAGCAGTCCAACGACGACAGGGAGGTACGAGCAGTACTTC
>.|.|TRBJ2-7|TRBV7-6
CASSFKQGPHEQYF
TGTGCCAGCAGCTTCAAACAGGGTCCCCACGAGCAGTACTTC
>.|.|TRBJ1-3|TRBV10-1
CASSESLGSSGNTIYF
TGCGCCAGCAGTGAGTCCCTGGGCAGCTCTGGAAACACCATATATTTT
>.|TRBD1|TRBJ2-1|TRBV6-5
CASSSGQGPDEQFF
TGTGCCAGCAGTTCGGGACAGGGTCCGGATGAGCAGTTCTTC
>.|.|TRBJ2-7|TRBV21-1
CARQFGTGWNEQYF
TGTGCCAGGCAGTTCGGGACAGGGTGGAACGAGCAGTACTTC
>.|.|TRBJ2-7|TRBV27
CASHPRAENSLTYEQYF
TGTGCCAGCCATCCCCGGGCCGAGAATTCTTTAACCTACGAGCAGTACTTC
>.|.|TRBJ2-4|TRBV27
CASSPGSSIQYF
TGTGCCAGCAGTCCCGGGAGTTCCATTCAGTACTTC
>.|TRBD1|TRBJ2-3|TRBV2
CATRTGADTQYF
TGTGCCACACGGACAGGAGCAGATACGCAGTATTTT
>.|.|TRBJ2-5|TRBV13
CASSFQETQYF
TGTGCCAGCAGCTTCCAAGAGACCCAGTACTTC
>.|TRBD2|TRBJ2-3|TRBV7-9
CASSLDSGSATDTQYF
TGTGCCAGCAGCTTAGATAGCGGGAGCGCCACAGATACGCAGTATTTT
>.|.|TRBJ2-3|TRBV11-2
CASSPLVPDTQYF
TGTGCCAGCAGCCCACTAGTACCGGATACGCAGTATTTT
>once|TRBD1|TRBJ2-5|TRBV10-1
CASSATGEGTQYF
TGCGCCAGCAGTGCAACAGGGGAAGGGACCCAGTACTTC
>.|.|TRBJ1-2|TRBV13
CASSQGGRALYGYTF
TGTGCCAGCAGCCAAGGAGGCAGGGCACTCTATGGCTACACCTTC
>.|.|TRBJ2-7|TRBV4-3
CASSQDLEAQQYF
TGCGCCAGCAGCCAAGACCTTGAAGCCCAACAGTACTTC
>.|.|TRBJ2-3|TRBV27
CASSFTSFTDTQYF
TGTGCCAGCAGTTTCACGAGCTTCACAGATACGCAGTATTTT
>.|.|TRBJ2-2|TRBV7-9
CADGELFF
TGTGCCGACGGGGAGCTGTTTTTT
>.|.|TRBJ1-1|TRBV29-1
CSVTTSTEAFF
TGCAGCGTTACGACAAGCACTGAAGCTTTCTTT
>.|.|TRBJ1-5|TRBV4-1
CASSPQEGAKAQHF
TGCGCCAGCAGCCCCCAGGAGGGAGCCAAGGCCCAGCATTTT
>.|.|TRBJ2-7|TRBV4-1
CASSQDWGGEQYF
TGCGCCAGCAGCCAAGATTGGGGAGGCGAGCAGTACTTC
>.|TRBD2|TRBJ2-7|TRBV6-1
CASSVGASGGYEQYF
TGTGCCAGCAGTGTGGGGGCTAGCGGGGGATACGAGCAGTACTTC
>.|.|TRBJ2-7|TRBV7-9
CASSFSQSSYEQYF
TGTGCCAGCAGCTTTAGCCAGAGCTCCTACGAGCAGTACTTC
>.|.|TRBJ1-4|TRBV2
CASSDVGASEKLFF
TGTGCCAGCAGTGATGTGGGTGCGAGCGAAAAACTGTTTTTT
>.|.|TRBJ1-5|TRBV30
CAWIGGTGQPQHF
TGTGCCTGGATTGGAGGTACCGGTCAGCCCCAGCATTTT
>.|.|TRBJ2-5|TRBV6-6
CAMAPGAKETQYF
TGTGCCATGGCCCCGGGGGCGAAAGAGACCCAGTACTTC
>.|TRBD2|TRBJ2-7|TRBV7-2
CASSLVAGGITYEQYF
TGTGCCAGCAGCTTAGTCGCCGGGGGGATCACCTACGAGCAGTACTTC
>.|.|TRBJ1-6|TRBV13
CARLLTVLNSPLHF
TGTGCCAGGCTCCTGACAGTCCTAAATTCACCCCTCCACTTT
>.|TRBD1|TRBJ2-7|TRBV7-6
CASSTPGGYEQYF
TGTGCCAGCAGCACCCCAGGGGGTTACGAGCAGTACTTC
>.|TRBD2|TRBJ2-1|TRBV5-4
CASSRSGRIDEQFF
TGTGCCAGCAGCCGCAGCGGGAGGATCGATGAGCAGTTCTTC
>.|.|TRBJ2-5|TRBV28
CASTPSQGGGLSETQYF
TGTGCCAGCACCCCCTCTCAGGGGGGGGGCTTGTCAGAGACCCAGTACTTC
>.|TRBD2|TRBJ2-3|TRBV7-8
CASSPPGLAGTDTQYF
TGTGCCAGCAGCCCCCCGGGACTAGCGGGAACAGATACGCAGTATTTT
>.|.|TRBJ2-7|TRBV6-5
CASSYSSSKGEQYF
TGTGCCAGCAGTTACTCGTCTAGCAAGGGCGAGCAGTACTTC
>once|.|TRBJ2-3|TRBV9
CASSGGTSPWTQYF
TGTGCCAGCAGCGGGGGGACCTCTCCATGGACGCAGTATTTT
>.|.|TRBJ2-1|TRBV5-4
CASTLGSDPPYFEQFF
TGTGCCAGCACCCTGGGGTCGGACCCGCCTTATTTTGAGCAGTTCTTC
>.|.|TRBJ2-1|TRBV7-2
CASSLTLAGNEQFF
TGTGCCAGCAGCTTAACCTTGGCAGGCAATGAGCAGTTCTTC
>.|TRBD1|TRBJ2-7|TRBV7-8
CASSLPLKDRLSYEQYF
TGTGCCAGCAGCTTGCCATTGAAGGACAGGCTTTCCTACGAGCAGTACTTC